This T cell receptor (beta chain) was captured by sequencing in a study of shared clonotypes between healthy human individuals. Whole-study findings and limits: Tissues were not sampled, only blood, and their repertoires likely differ.

This CDR3 comprises 16 residues. V dropped 2 bases and J dropped 2; count of bases not matched to a gene: 8. Germline CDR1 is SGHTA and CDR2 is FQGNSA. The repertoire was sequenced with immunoSEQ multiplex PCR; TCRdb's copy has only in-frame clones and lacks some. Among 2 million to 2.5 million clones, under 95% were seen once, and the ten largest hold around 0.35%. A note on this clone: Its antigen remains unknown.

V is TRBV7-2 and J is TRBJ2-5; 7 bases line up with TRBD2. Sequenced: naive CD4+ T cells from PBMCs. This sample's subset: CD45RA+ positively selected. The receptor was derived from a man aged 18 to 30 in good health. Some clones in this sample may be carry-over from other donors' samples. The CDR3 sequence is CASSLRQTSRQETQYF. CDR3 DNA: TGTGCCAGCAGCTTACGCCAGACTAGCCGACAAGAGACCCAGTACTTC.